This T cell receptor (beta chain) was recovered during a study of control samples from healthy donors and cancer patients. The repertoire was sequenced with immunoSEQ multiplex PCR; TCRdb's copy has only in-frame clones and lacks some. This sample has roughly 200,000 clones, with roughly 94% found just once. The sequence derives from a middle-aged man in good health. The material sequenced was blood.

CDR3 sequence: CATTGLAGFSSGELFF. The CDR3 DNA follows: TGTGCCACCACAGGACTAGCGGGGTTTTCTTCCGGGGAGCTGTTTTTT. The rearrangement uses TRBV2 and TRBJ2-2; 12 nucleotides align to TRBD2. Germline V gene data show CDR1 as SNHLY and CDR2 as FYNNEI. Trimming cost V 10 bases and J 6 bases; bases outside gene matches: 12. CDR3 length: 16 amino acids.